The 8 T cell receptor beta chains in this list originate from one sample, sequenced in a study of OX40 agonist ivuxolimab in advanced cancers. Clones were sequenced by immunoSEQ multiplex PCR, and TCRdb holds only the in-frame ones, with some missing. This sample carries more than 100,000 clones, 80% to 95% of them seen once, and the ten largest clones take 0.15% to 0.17%. Sequences were derived from CD4+ or CD8+ T cells sorted from blood, sampled in a trial of the OX40 agonist ivuxolimab. The receptors stem from an adult with an advanced solid tumor such as melanoma, head and neck, liver or kidney cancer.

This chain links TRBV29-1 with TRBJ2-1; weak D call: TRBD2 (6 bases). Germline V lookup: CDR1 SQVTM, CDR2 ANQGSEA. The CDR3 is made up of 16 amino acids. Trimming removed 6 bases from V and 0 bases from J, with 18 bases in between. CDR3 residues: CSVGLARPSSYNEQFF. Here the CDR3 DNA reads TGCAGCGTCGGCCTAGCGCGGCCGAGCTCCTACAATGAGCAGTTCTTC.

V and J are TRBV7-3 and TRBJ2-1; TRBD2 aligns across 7 bases. Unmatched junction bases numbered 7, after V lost 2 bases and J lost 6 bases. The CDR3 is 15 residues long. Germline CDR1 is SGHTA and CDR2 is FQGTGA. The CDR3 reads CASSLSRGVVNEQFF. For the CDR3, the DNA is TGTGCCAGCAGCTTATCACGGGGGGTGGTCAATGAGCAGTTCTTC.

V and J are TRBV30 and TRBJ2-5; 7 nucleotides match TRBD2. Trimming took 1 base from V and 6 from J; bases not matched to a gene: 8. The CDR3 runs to 14 residues. Germline loops: CDR1 GTSNPN, CDR2 SVGIG (reference sequence). CDR3 coding DNA: TGTGCCTGGAGTGAAAAAGCGGGGTGGCAGACCCAGTACTTC. As protein: CAWSEKAGWQTQYF.

The gene calls are TRBV5-8 and TRBJ1-1; the D gene is possibly TRBD1 (5 bases). The CDR3 totals 14 residues. V lost 6 bases and J lost 4, with 16 bases in between. From germline, CDR1 is SGHTS and CDR2 YDEGEE. The chain's CDR3 is CASIPGRGTTEAFF. The CDR3 DNA reads TGTGCCAGCATCCCTGGACGGGGGACCACTGAAGCTTTCTTT.

This clone was counted a few times. The chain combines TRBV5-1 with TRBJ1-4; no clear D. This CDR3 is built from 13 residues. Trimming pared 4 bases from V and 10 bases from J, leaving 14 bases between. Germline-derived CDR1 and CDR2 are SGHRS and YFSETQ. In DNA form, the CDR3 reads TGCGCCAGCAGCCCGGGAGGCGCGGGAAAACTGTTTTTT. Encoded protein: CASSPGGAGKLFF.

This chain links TRBV7-8 with TRBJ1-6; 7 bases align to TRBD1. Germline values: CDR1 SGHVS, CDR2 FQNEAQ. V lost 5 bases, J lost 11 bases, and 12 bases stayed unmatched. This CDR3 spans 15 amino acids. CDR3 nucleotides: TGTGCCAGCAGCATCAACCGGGACAGTCTTACACCCCTCCACTTT. The encoded protein is CASSINRDSLTPLHF.

The genes are TRBV19 and TRBJ1-5; 10 bases fit TRBD1. The J segment lost 5 bases and the V segment lost 8 bases, leaving 3 bases of the junction unmatched. This CDR3 is built from 13 residues. CDR1 and CDR2 (germline): LNHDA, SQIVND (reference sequence). This CDR3 is CASRQGADQPQHF. The CDR3 DNA sequence: TGTGCCAGTCGACAGGGGGCGGATCAGCCCCAGCATTTT.

The chain couples TRBV7-8 to TRBJ2-5, with D unresolved. Trimming took off 2 bases at V and 5 bases at J, with 12 bases between the two ends. Looked up from germline, CDR1 is SGHVS and CDR2 is FQNEAQ. This CDR3 has 14 amino acids. The DNA of the CDR3 is TGTGCCAGCAGCTTAACGACATATCTCGAGACCCAGTACTTC. This translates into CASSLTTYLETQYF.